One and the same sample provided the 10 T cell receptor beta chains below, sequenced in a study of shared clonotypes between healthy human individuals. CD45RO-negative CD8 cells positively selected for CCR7 made up the naive population, which excluded terminally differentiated effector memory CD45RA+ cells. Assay: immunoSEQ multiplex PCR; the TCRdb copy retains only in-frame clones and omits some. The sample contains 2 million or so clones, approximately 94% of which appear only once. Sequencing was done on a sample of naive CD8+ T cells sorted from blood. The receptors were sampled from a man aged 18 to 30 in good health.

The chain carries TRBV11-2 and TRBJ2-5; the match to TRBD2 covers 11 bases. This CDR3 has 15 amino acids. V lost 5 bases to trimming and J lost 2 bases; unmatched junction nucleotides: 4. The germline CDR1 and CDR2 sequences are SGHAT and FQNNGV. CDR3 coding DNA: TGTGCCAGCAGCCCGACTAGCGGGGTTCAAGAGACCCAGTACTTC. Residues: CASSPTSGVQETQYF.

Notes on this clone: Distinct nucleotide sequences in the sample also encode this CDR3. V gene TRBV11-1 combines with J gene TRBJ2-5, with D perhaps matching TRBD1 or TRBD2 (5 bases each). V gave up 4 bases and J gave up 5 bases, with 8 bases separating them. Germline CDR1 is SGHAT and CDR2 is FQDESV (reference sequence). The CDR3 consists of 12 residues. The CDR3 sequence is CASSSEGETQYF. The CDR3 DNA is TGTGCCAGCAGCTCAGAGGGGGAGACCCAGTACTTC. The full variable domain, with the rest looked up from reference TRBV11-1 and TRBJ2-5, is EAEVAQSPRYKITEKSQAVAFWCDPISGHATLYWYRQILGQGPELLVQFQDESVVDDSQLPKDRFSAERLKGVDSTLKIQPAELGDSAMYLCASSSEGETQYFGPGTRLLVL.

Remarks on this clone: Other DNA sequences in this specimen translate into the identical CDR3. This chain joins TRBV7-9 and TRBJ1-5; D is undetermined. The CDR3 length is 12 residues. Germline CDR1 reads SEHNR; CDR2 reads FQNEAQ (reference sequence). With 0 bases removed from V and 3 bases from J, the gap between germline ends came to 0 bases. CDR3 nucleotides: TGTGCCAGCAGCTTAGCCAATCAGCCCCAGCATTTT. Residues: CASSLANQPQHF.

The J gene is TRBJ1-1, the V gene TRBV2; maybe TRBD1 (5 bases). V lost 1 base and J 3 bases, leaving 18 bases between the germline ends. The CDR3 consists of 17 residues. Germline CDR1 SNHLY, CDR2 FYNNEI. CDR3 coding DNA: TGTGCCAGCAGTGAAGACGGGGCGGGAGTCCTGGACACTGAAGCTTTCTTT. It is translated as CASSEDGAGVLDTEAFF.

This chain uses TRBV10-2 with TRBJ1-2, with a tentative D call TRBD1 (5 bases). Germline CDR1 reads WSHSY; CDR2 reads SAAADI. The CDR3 is 15 residues long. V was trimmed by 0 bases and J by 4 bases, leaving 12 bases between them. CDR3 loop: CASSESAGRIYGYTF. The CDR3 DNA is TGCGCCAGCAGTGAGTCCGCAGGGCGAATCTATGGCTACACCTTC.

The chain uses TRBV13 and TRBJ2-7, with 10 nucleotides matching TRBD2. Germline CDR1 and CDR2: PRHDT and FYEKMQ (reference sequence). CDR3 length: 13 amino acids. The V and J ends lost 5 bases and 5 bases, in that order; junction bases with no gene match: 3. The DNA of the CDR3 is TGTGCCAGCAGCCCCGGGACTAGCGACGAGCAGTACTTC. This gives the protein CASSPGTSDEQYF.

The V gene is TRBV5-1, the J gene TRBJ1-1; no reliable D call. CDR1 is SGHRS, CDR2 YFSETQ, per germline. Trimming left V 4 bases short and J 0 bases short, with 13 bases between. The CDR3 runs to 15 residues. CDR3 coding DNA: TGCGCCAGCAGCGGTACAGAATCCGTGAACACTGAAGCTTTCTTT. Its translation is CASSGTESVNTEAFF.

This clone came up once. J is TRBJ1-2 and V is TRBV10-3, with TRBD1 identical over 9 bases. The CDR3 totals 17 residues. Germline-derived CDR1 and CDR2 are ENHRY and SYGVKD. V shed 0 bases, J shed 2 bases, and the junction held 7 bases outside the gene matches. CDR3: CAISESTAQGANYGYTF. CDR3 bases: TGTGCCATCAGTGAGTCAACGGCACAGGGGGCGAACTATGGCTACACCTTC.

The chain recombines TRBV9 with TRBJ2-7, with D perhaps TRBD1 (5 bases). Germline values: CDR1 SGDLS, CDR2 YYNGEE. The length of the CDR3 is 13 residues. The ends were cut back, 4 bases at V and 3 bases at J, with 11 bases in the middle. Written as DNA, the CDR3 is TGTGCCAGCAGCTGGACACCCTTCTACGAGCAGTACTTC. Translated, it gives CASSWTPFYEQYF.

A note on this clone: Other DNA sequences in this sample translate to the same CDR3. The CDR3 DNA reads as TGTGCCAGCAGGGGGACTGGGACAGATACGCAGTATTTT. Residues: CASRGTGTDTQYF. The chain uses TRBV2 and TRBJ2-3, with D possibly TRBD2 on 6 matching bases. CDR1 is SNHLY and CDR2 is FYNNEI in the germline V gene. CDR3 length: 13 amino acids. Trimming stripped 6 bases from V and 3 bases from J, with 10 bases between.